This T cell receptor (beta chain) originates from a study of T cell responses to AZD1222 COVID-19 vaccine (dated by TCRdb to the early 2020s). Describing the broader study: A total of about 250 trial participants underwent TCR sequencing, of whom about 200 had received two doses of AZD1222 and around 25 had received two doses of the MenACWY control vaccine. Enrollment into the trials was organized by age into subgroups of 18-55, 56-69 and 70-plus years, and those subgroups contained approximately 160, 26 and 62 TCR-sequenced participants, respectively.

The full study reports these points: Participants were mostly white British and included more females than males, and it was suggested by the authors that clonal diversity may have been underestimated. The vaccine-associated CD4 TCRs covered the entire spike protein, and the dominant responses fell in regions 160-218 and 743-854. Because no day 14 peak-response samples were available, repertoires were characterized only after the peak T cell response. The 56-69-year group was small, and its depth increase did not reach significance, likely because of low power. Conclusions about previously exposed vaccinees are limited because only five to seven AZD1222 recipients were SARS-CoV-2 seropositive at baseline. Spike-specific TCR breadth and depth rose significantly after two AZD1222 doses compared with day 0 and with MenACWY recipients. Reportedly, almost half of the unique spike-specific TCRs recognized epitopes lying outside the regions that are mutated in the B.1.351 and B.1.1.7 variants.

At the junction V is shortened by 5 bases and J by 9 bases; bases outside the gene matches: 13. The CDR3 sequence holds 16 residues, the cysteine and phenylalanine included. Only the CDR3 DNA is retained, 48 bases long and in frame from the first base. CDR1 and CDR2, looked up from the germline V gene (reference sequence), are LGHDT and YNNKEL. With regard to this clone: Its antigen is not yet known. No much larger clone is present one base from it, and per-base qualities are unavailable.

The time point label here, explained by the study, means: baseline before first vaccination. Taken with the paper, the label for treatment or condition translates to: meningococcal conjugate vaccine given as trial control. Vaccinee samples came from UK trials COV001 and COV002, including a single-blind randomized controlled phase 2/3 trial of AZD1222 (ChAdOx1 nCoV-19) in healthy adults. Trial participant PBMC samples were collected at day 0 and day 28 after the second dose for TCRbeta chain sequencing. The CDR3 regions of human TCRbeta chains were subjected to immunosequencing. On the study's bioinformatics: TCRs in the repertoires were compared against a reference library of SARS-CoV-2-specific TCRs that had been generated with the MIRA antigen-specificity platform. Breadth was defined as the fraction of unique TCRs that were SARS-CoV-2-associated, and depth was defined as the fraction of total T cells that were SARS-CoV-2-associated. Each spike-specific TCR was assigned to its reactive spike region and to a CD4 or CD8 class using the MIRA data. Log10-transformed breadth and depth values were compared by one-way ANOVA with Sidak's multiple comparisons tests. The clones in this table, taken by TCRdb from immuneACCESS, are in-frame only. Not every clone is retained; where verified, under half of the shortfall comes from an unresolved V gene, and the cause of the rest is unknown. V and J calls plus clone size are reproduced from that table; the DNA served to infer D and trimming. In this sample the table shows about 120,000 clones, approximately 83% of which occur a single time. Roughly 3.9% of the sample goes to the ten largest clones.

The chain uses TRBV3-1 (or the pseudogene TRBV3-2) and TRBJ2-1, and TRBD1 aligns with 10 junction nucleotides. The starting material was peripheral blood, obtained on day 0 of MenACWY control vaccination. This sequence was found in an adult in good health. The CDR3 reads CASSFGQGVPTGEQFF. DNA sequence: TGTGCCAGCAGCTTCGGACAGGGGGTCCCTACCGGTGAGCAGTTCTTC.